This TCR beta chain is from a study of T cells after yellow fever vaccination. Study summary: The SMART-Seq v4 Ultra Low Input method served to prepare the low-cell-number fractions. Findings of the study overall: Post-booster samples contained most primary-vaccination clones (roughly 96% CD4, about 90% CD8). The study found a weaker secondary response that peaked faster, day 5 versus 15.

The CDR3 length is 16 residues. Unmatched junction bases numbered 11, after V lost 3 bases and J lost 5 bases. The V gene's germline CDR1 is SGHVS and CDR2 FQNEAQ. Many counts were recorded for this clonotype. The antigen is unknown. MiXCR, run by TCRdb on the 5' RACE reads, gives a single entry per CDR3 protein. The sample gives fewer than 400,000 distinct CDR3 sequences, roughly 6.2% of which show up once; approximately 15% is in the top ten. Specimen: PBMCs, collected 5 days after the yellow fever booster vaccination. The chain combines TRBV7-8 with TRBJ2-3, with TRBD1 identical over 7 bases. The clonotype originates from a man in his thirties or forties who received the YFV17D yellow fever vaccine. CDR3 protein: CASSFQTGRGGDTQYF. The CDR3 coding sequence is TGTGCCAGCAGCTTCCAGACAGGGAGAGGTGGAGATACGCAGTATTTT.